This TCR beta chain comes out of a study of tumor and adjacent non-tumor tissue in lung cancer. Background on the study: On average, productive TCRbeta reads reached about 4.17 million per sample.

RNA was extracted from bulk tissue without any cell sorting. This non-tumor lung sample came from over 3 cm beyond the tumor edge. The CDR3 is made up of 16 amino acids. Trimming removed 5 bases from V and 9 bases from J; junction bases left unmatched: 8. The germline V gene has CDR1 SGHAT and CDR2 FQNNGV. The study, taken as a whole, reports: Tumor repertoires had a smaller top 100 clone share than normal lung.

This clonotype is labeled as medium-sized. Its specificity is not known. Three rounds of nested PCR, following a modified ARM-PCR protocol, produced the TCRbeta library. One entry per CDR3 protein results from TCRdb running MiXCR on the multiplex PCR reads. The sample gives tens of thousands of distinct CDR3 sequences, roughly 60% of which show up once; around a fifth is in the top ten. The rearrangement joins TRBV11-2 to TRBJ2-4; 15 positions match TRBD2. This receptor was obtained from a woman aged 40 to 50 with non-small cell lung cancer. Specimen: distant non-tumor lung tissue. CDR3 DNA sequence: TGTGCCAGCAGCCCGGGGACTAGCGGGGGGAAGGGCATTCAGTACTTC. This gives the protein CASSPGTSGGKGIQYF.